This T cell receptor (beta chain) was found in a study of post-analysis software for immune sequencing data (dated by TCRdb to about 2015). Describing the broader study: The recorded disease courses included relapsing-remitting, secondary progressive and progressive-relapsing multiple sclerosis, and some patients had no subtype annotation. The patient repertoires were set against 11 previously published healthy control repertoires from donors whose ages ranged from 6 to 25 years. A subset of samples was prepared in parallel using single-end sample barcoding, then pooled and co-amplified after Illumina adapter ligation.

According to the germline V gene, CDR1 reads SGHTS and CDR2 reads YDEGEE. V gives up 0 bases and J gives up 2 bases, and the segment between their germline ends measures 9 bases. The CDR3, from cysteine to phenylalanine, totals 14 residues. CDR3 DNA only is kept here, 42 bases in frame from base 1. Study-wide findings and limitations: Direct clustering with F measure showed strong co-clustering of samples prepared in the same batch, prompting a batch-effect correction. Compared with controls, multiple sclerosis patients had significantly lower normalized Chao1 diversity, a finding suggesting substantial peripheral T-cell clonal expansion. The control group was slightly older than the multiple sclerosis patient group. Roughly 5 TRBV segments, including TRBV5-6, TRBV5-1 and TRBV20-1, were significantly more frequent in patients than controls.

On this clonotype: There is no known antigen for this receptor. Nothing much larger sits one base from this clone, and base qualities are not available.

TCR beta repertoires were profiled from peripheral blood of 13 young patients with multiple sclerosis to demonstrate the VDJtools post-analysis software. The multiple sclerosis patients were children and adolescents between about 6 and 16 years of age. Libraries came from PCR. Instrument used: Illumina HiSeq 2500. Unique molecular identifiers were incorporated into TCR beta cDNA libraries to reduce PCR and sequencing biases. Every 1 to 10 million input T cells yielded some 500,000 cDNA molecules, meaning each molecule approximated one T cell. The same protocol used for the earlier healthy control dataset was applied to prepare and sequence the patient libraries. Within a given batch, samples were prepared together, multiplexed and sequenced on the same HiSeq lane. On the authors' methods: MIGEC handled the raw barcoded reads, throwing out single-read molecular identifier groups before consensus assembly and CDR3 extraction. Clonotype tables were post-analysed with VDJtools, and diversity was normalized by down-sampling all datasets to the smallest sample size. To correct batch-related cross-sample contamination, repertoire overlap clustering matched CDR3 amino acid sequences but not nucleotide sequences. TCRdb ran its own pipeline on the public reads, namely fastp trimming at Q25 and MiXCR clone calling, and kept in-frame beta chains. Rows with one shared CDR3 protein collapse into an entry with the most common genes and DNA. For this entry, the V and J calls and clone size follow TCRdb and not the study's own pipeline. The table for this sample lists 800,000 to 950,000 distinct CDR3 sequences; around 50% of them were counted only once. The ten biggest clones cover roughly 4.4% of the sample.

Sequences were obtained from blood. The receptor's source is a girl aged 5-17 years with multiple sclerosis. The chain joins TRBV5-8 to TRBJ2-7, and TRBD1 may be the D gene, going by 5 matching bases. The bases are TGTGCCAGCAGCTTGGTCAGGGAAGCCTACGAGCAGTACTTC. The resulting protein is CASSLVREAYEQYF.